This entry lists 6 T cell receptor beta chains sequenced from one sample in a study of shared clonotypes between healthy human individuals (dated by TCRdb to about 2020). The library was built by means of the immunoSEQ multiplex PCR assay. Imported from immuneACCESS, the table was reduced by TCRdb to in-frame sequences with V and J called. These copies leave out some clones; in studies compared against another copy, an unresolved V gene accounts for under half, and the cause of the remainder is not known. The sample records approximately 740,000 clones, roughly 92% of which are singletons. The top ten clonotypes cover more than 20% of the sample. CD8 naive samples were obtained by positive selection for CCR7 among CD45RO-negative cells, yielding a CD45RA+CCR7+ population from which TemRA cells were excluded. Sequencing used naive CD8+ T cells sorted from blood. This specimen's cell subset or site label, per the study, means: CD45RA+CCR7+. These receptors originate from a man under 40 in good health.

The rearrangement joins TRBV27 to TRBJ2-7, with 11 nucleotides matching TRBD2. CDR1 MNHEY and CDR2 SMNVEV come from the germline V gene (reference sequence). V shed 5 bases and J 2 bases; nucleotides not matched to a gene: 2. This CDR3 is 14 amino acids long. This chain's CDR3 is CASSKTSGAYEQYF. The CDR3 region has the DNA TGTGCCAGCAGTAAGACTAGCGGGGCCTACGAGCAGTACTTC.

The rearrangement links TRBV27 to TRBJ2-5; D might be TRBD1 (5 bases). This CDR3 has 17 amino acids. The V gene lost 6 bases and the J gene lost 5 bases, with 25 bases spanning the gap. The germline CDR1 and CDR2 sequences are MNHEY and SMNVEV (reference sequence). DNA for the CDR3: TGTGCCAGCAGCCCCCTTTCAGGGCCAGCCGAGATGGAGACCCAGTACTTC. Translated: CASSPLSGPAEMETQYF.

This chain uses TRBV7-2 with TRBJ2-3, with TRBD2 as a possible D gene (5 bases). The V end lost 0 bases, the J end lost 11 bases, and 15 bases lay between the germline ends. Germline V lookup: CDR1 SGHTA, CDR2 FQGNSA. The length of the CDR3 is 14 residues. In DNA form, the CDR3 reads TGTGCCAGCAGCTTAGCCCTTTCCGAGCGGCAGCAGTATTTT. Residues: CASSLALSERQQYF. The entire variable domain, with the rest obtained from reference TRBV7-2 and TRBJ2-3, is as follows: GAGVSQSPSNKVTEKGKDVELRCDPISGHTALYWYRQSLGQGLEFLIYFQGNSAPDKSGLPSDRFSAERTGGSVSTLTIQRTQQEDSAVYLCASSLALSERQQYFGPGTRLTVL.

J is TRBJ2-5 and V is TRBV30; 12 positions agree with TRBD2. Per the germline V gene, CDR1 is GTSNPN and CDR2 is SVGIG (reference sequence). The trim removed 4 bases at V and 5 bases at J, leaving 8 bases unmatched. CDR3 size: 15 residues. The CDR3 here is CAWTLAGGPGETQYF. In DNA form, the CDR3 reads TGTGCCTGGACGCTAGCGGGAGGGCCGGGTGAGACCCAGTACTTC.

The chain links TRBV4-1 to TRBJ2-1, with a weak D call TRBD2 (5 bases). CDR3 size: 17 residues. CDR1 and CDR2 (germline): MGHRA, YSYEKL. V lost 4 bases and J lost 5, with 21 bases in between. CDR3 DNA sequence: TGCGCCAGCAGCCGAGGCACAAGCGGAACGGCGGACAATGAGCAGTTCTTC. It is translated as CASSRGTSGTADNEQFF.

This chain joins TRBV14 and TRBJ2-6; D unresolved. This CDR3 comprises 15 residues. V was trimmed by 0 bases and J by 4 bases, leaving 7 bases between them. Per the germline V gene, CDR1 is SGHDN and CDR2 is FVKESK. In DNA, the CDR3 is TGTGCCAGCAGCCAAGATTCCCGGGGGGCCAACGTCCTGACTTTC. Translating gives CASSQDSRGANVLTF.